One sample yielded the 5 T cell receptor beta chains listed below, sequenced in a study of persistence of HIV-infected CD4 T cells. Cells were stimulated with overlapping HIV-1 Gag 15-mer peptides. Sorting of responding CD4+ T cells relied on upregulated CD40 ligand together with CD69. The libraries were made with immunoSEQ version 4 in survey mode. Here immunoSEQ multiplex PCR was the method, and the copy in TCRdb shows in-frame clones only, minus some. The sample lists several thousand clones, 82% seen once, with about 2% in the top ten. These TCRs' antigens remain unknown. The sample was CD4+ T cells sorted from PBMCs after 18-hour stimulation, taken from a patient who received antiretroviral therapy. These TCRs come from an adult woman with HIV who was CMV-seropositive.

The CDR3 loop is CASSFGPLGGPGETQYF. DNA of the CDR3: TGTGCCAGCAGCTTCGGACCCTTAGGGGGGCCGGGAGAGACCCAGTACTTC. V and J are TRBV7-2 and TRBJ2-5; either TRBD1 or TRBD2 may supply D (6 bases each). The CDR3 is 17 residues long. V was shortened by 3 bases and J by 4 bases, with 21 bases between the two germline ends. Germline V CDR1 and CDR2: SGHTA, FQGNSA.

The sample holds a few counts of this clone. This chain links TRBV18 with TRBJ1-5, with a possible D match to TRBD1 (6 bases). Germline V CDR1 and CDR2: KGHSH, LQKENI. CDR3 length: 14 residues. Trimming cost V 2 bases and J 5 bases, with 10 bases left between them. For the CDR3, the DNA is TGTGCCAGCTCACCAGCTTACAGGGATCAGCCCCAGCATTTT. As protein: CASSPAYRDQPQHF.

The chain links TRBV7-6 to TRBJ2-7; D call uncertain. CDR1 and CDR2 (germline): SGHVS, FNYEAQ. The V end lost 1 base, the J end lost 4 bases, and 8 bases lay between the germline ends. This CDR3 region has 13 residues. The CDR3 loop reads CASSLGREYEQYF. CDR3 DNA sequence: TGTGCCAGCAGCTTAGGGCGAGAGTACGAGCAGTACTTC. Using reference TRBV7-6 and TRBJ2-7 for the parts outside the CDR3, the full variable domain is GAGVSQSPRYKVTKRGQDVALRCDPISGHVSLYWYRQALGQGPEFLTYFNYEAQQDKSGLPNDRFSAERPEGSISTLTIQRTEQRDSAMYRCASSLGREYEQYFGPGTRLTVT.

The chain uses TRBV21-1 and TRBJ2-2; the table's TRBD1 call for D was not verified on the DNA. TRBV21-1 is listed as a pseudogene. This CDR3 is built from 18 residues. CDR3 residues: CASSKVSWGQTNTGELFF. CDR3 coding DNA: TGTGCCAGCAGCAAAGTATCTTGGGGACAGACTAACACCGGGGAGCTGTTTTTT.

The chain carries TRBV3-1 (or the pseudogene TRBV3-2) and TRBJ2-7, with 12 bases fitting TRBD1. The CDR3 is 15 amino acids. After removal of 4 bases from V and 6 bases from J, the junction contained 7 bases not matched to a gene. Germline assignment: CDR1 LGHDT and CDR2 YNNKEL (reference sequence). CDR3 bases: TGTGCCAGCAGCCGCCGGGACAGGGGGCTCGGCGAGCAGTACTTC. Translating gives CASSRRDRGLGEQYF.